This TCR beta chain was documented in a study of blood T cell repertoires in COVID-19. Background on the study: Both acute and convalescent COVID-19 samples were obtained from the United States, Italy and Spain. The analysed material was cDNA or gDNA that came from T cells, B-cell-depleted T cells, or PBMCs.

Per the original data handling: Nucleated cell number was recorded as an estimate derived from reference gene primer amplification. The method was immunoSEQ multiplex PCR; TCRdb's version includes in-frame clones alone and lacks a portion of them. Clone size and the V and J calls come from that table; the DNA yielded D and trimming. This sample has 60,000 or so clones, with about 80% found just once. The junction had 2 bases not matched to a gene; V was cut back by 4 bases and J by 1 base. CDR1 SGHRS and CDR2 YFSETQ come from the germline V gene. The CDR3 totals 14 residues. The chain links TRBV5-1 to TRBJ1-1, with TRBD1 matching 9 bases. The sequenced sample consisted of peripheral blood. This clonotype was sampled from a man aged 60 to 69 with acute or convalescent COVID-19. In nucleotides, the CDR3 is TGCGCCAGCAGCACGGGACAGGGGAACACTGAAGCTTTCTTT. This translates into CASSTGQGNTEAFF.